This T cell receptor beta chain originates from a study of molecular identifiers for immune sequencing clone quantification. Points from the study as a whole: Underestimation of highly expanded clone sizes could arise where identical TCR molecules share a barcode.

The table lists this clonotype with many counts. What it recognizes is unknown. The CDR3 sequence is 14 residues long. V shed 3 bases and J shed 4 bases, with 15 bases lying between them. Per the germline V gene, CDR1 is GTSNPN and CDR2 is SVGIG (reference sequence). Using a CD8+CD4-CCR7+CD45RA+ phenotype, naive CD8 T cells were sorted. MiXCR, run by TCRdb on the PCR reads, gives a single entry per CDR3 protein. Among under 75,000 distinct CDR3 sequences, around 19% were seen once, and the ten largest hold approximately 1.5%. Sequencing input: naive CD8+ T cells from blood, with Jurkat cell RNA spiked in. Subset specified: FACS-sorted CD8+CD4-CCR7+CD45RA+ naive T cells. The clonotype originates from a human donor in good health. Some libraries in this study had Jurkat cell RNA spiked in. This chain links TRBV30 with TRBJ1-1; D is possibly TRBD1 (5 bases). CDR3 in amino acids: CAWSPNPGGTEAFF. CDR3 coding DNA: TGTGCCTGGAGCCCCAACCCGGGGGGCACTGAAGCTTTCTTT.